This TCR beta chain was captured by sequencing in a study of CD8 T cells in Susac syndrome. The CD8+ and CD4+ T cells were negatively isolated, with the TEMRA cells enriched by FACS. Random hexamers were used to reverse transcribe an amount of about 0.45 to 1 ug RNA. Across 54 Vbeta and 13 Jbeta, TCR beta CDR3 was amplified with immunoSEQ multiplex PCR. Using its own MiXCR run on the immunoSEQ multiplex PCR reads, TCRdb lists one record per CDR3 protein. The sample records about 250,000 distinct CDR3 sequences, roughly 95% being singletons. CDR3 size: 15 residues. With 5 bases removed from V and 7 bases from J, the gap between germline ends came to 20 bases. Germline V gives CDR1 SGHVS, CDR2 FQNEAQ.

Sequenced material: CD4+ T cells from PBMCs. This chain connects TRBV7-8 to TRBJ1-2; tentative D call: TRBD1 (5 bases). This clonotype originated in a human donor with multiple sclerosis. The CDR3 loop is CASSPGLRQGFGYTF. DNA of the CDR3: TGTGCCAGCAGCCCCGGTCTACGCCAGGGATTTGGCTACACCTTC.